This T cell receptor beta chain was captured by sequencing in a study of shared clonotypes between healthy human individuals. Overall study results and limits: Generally, estimated richness proved larger in naive subsets than it did in memory subsets.

With regard to this clone: The antigen is unknown.

Naive CD8 cells, CD45RO-negative and positively selected for CCR7, excluded terminally differentiated effector memory CD45RA+ cells. Donors were Caucasian adults residing in Nashville, Tennessee, USA. Repertoires were generated with immunoSEQ multiplex PCR, while TCRdb's copy carries only in-frame clones and drops some. Of about 1.9 million clones in the sample, roughly 95% were seen once. Sequencing was performed on naive CD8+ T cells from PBMCs. This receptor was taken from a man aged 18 to 29 in good health. Some clones in this sample may be carry-over from other donors' samples.

Written as DNA, the CDR3 is TGTGCCAGAAGCAAACAGGGACCGGGACTAGCGGGAGTTTCCCGGCATACGCAGTATTTT. It encodes CARSKQGPGLAGVSRHTQYF. V gene TRBV5-3 combines with J gene TRBJ2-3, with 14 positions matching TRBD2. TRBV5-3 is noted as an ORF with a role that remains uncertain. This CDR3 spans 20 amino acids. J lost 7 bases, V lost 4 bases, and 20 bases had no gene match.